The clone carrying this T cell receptor beta chain showed up just a few times. Its antigen is unknown. The record originates from a study of blood T cells in healthy people across ages. Broader study findings: Considered underestimates were the diversity estimates obtained from one million T cells. Naive CD4+ cells and diversity were both higher in long-lived donors than in aged donors.

The CDR3 length is 15 residues. The germline V gene encodes CDR1 SQVTM and CDR2 ANQGSEA. The V end lost 2 bases, the J end lost 3 bases, and 17 bases lay between the germline ends. With a J-beta primer mix and a sample-barcoded 5' primer, a second PCR ran about 6 to 11 cycles. TCRdb used MiXCR to reprocess the 5' RACE reads, holding one entry per CDR3 protein. The repertoire holds over 1,500,000 distinct CDR3 sequences, with 35% to 50% as singletons. With each sample, at least 5 micrograms of total RNA were extracted. The receptor comes from a human donor in good health. Sequencing was carried out using blood. V usage is TRBV29-1 and J usage is TRBJ2-7; D could derive from TRBD1 or TRBD2 (5 bases each). CDR3 amino acids: CSVETRLGAGYEQYF. The CDR3 nucleotides read TGCAGCGTTGAAACCCGGTTAGGGGCGGGCTACGAGCAGTACTTC.